The rows below give T cell receptor beta chains drawn from one sample of a study of blood T cell repertoires in COVID-19. Assay used: immunoSEQ multiplex PCR; TCRdb lists only in-frame clones, some missing. This sample has 300,000 to 400,000 clones, with 87% found just once. The sequencing input was peripheral blood. Source of these receptors: a man younger than 45 with COVID-19, enrolled during active disease. The CDR3 runs from the conserved cysteine through the conserved F or W. A D gene is named only where the DNA matches it firmly. Clone size is stated in some rows and not others, as once, few, many or a class when expanded.

TRBD2	TRBV4-3	TRBJ2-2	NA	CASSQLSGSGGELFF	TGCGCCAGCAGCCAACTCAGCGGGAGCGGGGGGGAGCTGTTTTTT
TRBD1	TRBV19	TRBJ1-5	NA	CASSVQGSGQPQHF	TGTGCCAGTAGTGTACAGGGGTCGGGTCAGCCCCAGCATTTT
NA	TRBV9	TRBJ1-3	NA	CASSVEVDSGNTIYF	TGTGCCAGCAGCGTAGAAGTGGACAGTGGAAACACCATATATTTT
TRBD2	TRBV28	TRBJ2-2	NA	CASSLVVFGLAANTGELFF	TGTGCCAGCAGTTTAGTCGTTTTCGGACTAGCGGCGAACACCGGGGAGCTGTTTTTT
TRBD1	TRBV2	TRBJ2-1	few	CASSGSGGTDWFF	TGTGCCAGCAGTGGTTCAGGGGGAACGGACTGGTTCTTC
NA	TRBV7-2	TRBJ1-2	NA	CASSLGGGMGYGYTF	TGTGCCAGCAGCTTAGGAGGAGGGATGGGCTATGGCTACACCTTC
TRBD1	TRBV12-3/TRBV12-4	TRBJ2-7	NA	CASSFRQGGEQYF	TGTGCCAGCAGTTTTCGACAGGGCGGCGAGCAGTACTTC
NA	TRBV6-5	TRBJ2-5	NA	CASSIGSPGETQYF	TGTGCCAGCAGCATCGGGAGTCCGGGAGAGACCCAGTACTTC
NA	TRBV7-2	TRBJ1-2	once	CASSLGRQQVYGYTF	TGTGCCAGCAGCTTAGGTCGACAGCAAGTCTATGGCTACACCTTC
TRBD1	TRBV5-1	TRBJ2-7	NA	CASSSGQGVIYEQYF	TGCGCCAGCAGCTCGGGACAGGGGGTAATCTACGAGCAGTACTTC
TRBD2	TRBV7-8	TRBJ2-7	NA	CASSGLTSGRPEQYF	TGTGCCAGCAGCGGCTTGACTAGCGGGAGGCCCGAGCAGTACTTC
TRBD1	TRBV5-6	TRBJ2-1	NA	CASSFVTGGGEQFF	TGTGCCAGCAGCTTTGTGACAGGGGGCGGTGAGCAGTTCTTC
TRBD2	TRBV11-2	TRBJ2-1	NA	CASSLLSGGATEQFF	TGTGCCAGCAGCTTATTAAGCGGGGGGGCGACTGAGCAGTTCTTC
TRBD1	TRBV28	TRBJ1-5	NA	CASSSVGQGSRQPQHF	TGTGCCAGCAGTTCTGTGGGACAGGGGTCGCGTCAGCCCCAGCATTTT
NA	TRBV7-9	TRBJ1-2	NA	CASSPGQRYGYTF	TGTGCCAGCAGCCCAGGACAGCGGTATGGCTACACCTTC
TRBD2	TRBV12-3/TRBV12-4	TRBJ2-7	NA	CASSPGGGEQYF	TGTGCCAGCAGTCCGGGGGGTGGGGAGCAGTACTTC
NA	TRBV29-1	TRBJ1-2	NA	CSVDFSGFLYGYTF	TGCAGCGTCGATTTCTCAGGGTTCCTCTATGGCTACACCTTC
TRBD1	TRBV6-5	TRBJ1-2	NA	CASRRGTGGDYGYTF	TGTGCCAGCAGGCGAGGGACAGGAGGGGACTATGGCTACACCTTC
NA	TRBV9	TRBJ1-4	NA	CASSVGGATGTANEKLFF	TGTGCCAGCAGCGTAGGTGGGGCTACAGGGACGGCTAATGAAAAACTGTTTTTT
TRBD1	TRBV5-4	TRBJ2-3	NA	CASTRTGSGTDTQYF	TGTGCCAGCACCAGGACAGGGTCGGGAACAGATACGCAGTATTTT
NA	TRBV7-8	TRBJ1-2	once	CASSLGGDYGYTF	TGTGCCAGCAGCTTAGGCGGCGACTATGGCTACACCTTC
NA	TRBV5-6	TRBJ2-7	few	CASSLAPRAYEQYF	TGTGCCAGCAGCTTGGCGCCAAGAGCCTACGAGCAGTACTTC
NA	TRBV24-1	TRBJ2-1	NA	CATSDSRTQQFF	TGTGCCACCAGTGATTCGAGGACTCAGCAGTTCTTC
TRBD1	TRBV6-5	TRBJ2-1	NA	CASSWTGNYNEQFF	TGTGCCAGCAGTTGGACAGGGAATTACAATGAGCAGTTCTTC